Listed here are 9 T cell receptor beta chains from one sample, sequenced in a study of T cells in Graves' hyperthyroidism and ophthalmopathy (dated by TCRdb to the late 2010s). Library creation used multiplex PCR. The sequencer was an Illumina HiSeq 2000. TCR beta CDR3 regions were amplified from RNA transcripts. The TCR CDR3 was subjected to a first round of RT-PCR using the HTBI primer set and the Qiagen OneStep RT-PCR kit. Clones were called with MiXCR by TCRdb after fastp trimmed the public reads at Q25, and only in-frame beta chains were retained. Each CDR3 protein appears once, grouped with its most common genes and DNA. This sample has roughly 380,000 distinct CDR3 sequences in its table, and roughly 13% of those were observed once. Around 5.3% of the sample is in the top ten clones. Specimen: blood. The receptors were sampled from a woman aged 18 to 35 with Graves' hyperthyroidism.

This clonotype occurred many times. In DNA form, the CDR3 reads TGTGCCAGCAGTTTAGCAGGGGATAATCAGCCCCAGCATTTT. This gives the protein CASSLAGDNQPQHF. This chain uses TRBV28 with TRBJ1-5; D might be TRBD1 (6 bases). The germline V gene encodes CDR1 MDHEN and CDR2 SYDVKM. V gave up 2 bases and J gave up 4 bases, with 9 bases separating them. This CDR3 is built from 14 residues.

There are many counts of this clonotype. The chain links TRBV6-5 to TRBJ1-1; D may be TRBD1 (5 bases). The CDR3 has 15 amino acids. Germline V gene data show CDR1 as MNHEY and CDR2 as SVGAGI. Trimming pared 2 bases from V and 7 bases from J, leaving 17 bases between. CDR3 DNA: TGTGCCAGCAGTTACCCGAAGACAGTTGGGGGTGAAGCTTTCTTT. Amino acids: CASSYPKTVGGEAFF.

This clonotype was counted many times. This rearrangement joins TRBV2 to TRBJ1-2, with D unresolved. This CDR3 region has 12 residues. The germline CDR1 and CDR2 sequences are SNHLY and FYNNEI. Trimming pared 1 base from V and 7 bases from J, leaving 7 bases between. CDR3 sequence: CASSEGGSGYTF. Here the CDR3 DNA reads TGTGCCAGCAGTGAAGGGGGTAGTGGCTACACCTTC.

V usage is TRBV29-1 and J usage is TRBJ2-2; D may be TRBD1 (5 bases). Per the germline V gene, CDR1 is SQVTM and CDR2 is ANQGSEA. The CDR3 totals 13 residues. V lost 4 bases to trimming and J lost 2 bases, with 8 bases between them. The CDR3 sequence: CSVGDRNTGELFF. DNA for the CDR3: TGCAGCGTTGGAGACAGAAACACCGGGGAGCTGTTTTTT.

This clonotype showed up many times. This sequence joins TRBV7-8 and TRBJ2-1; unclear D gene. Per the germline V gene, CDR1 is SGHVS and CDR2 is FQNEAQ. This CDR3 spans 15 amino acids. V dropped 1 base and J dropped 0 bases, with 7 bases sitting between them. The CDR3 DNA reads as TGTGCCAGCAGCTTAGACCCGGTCTCCTACAATGAGCAGTTCTTC. Translation: CASSLDPVSYNEQFF.

The table lists this clonotype with many counts. The gene calls are TRBV20-1 and TRBJ1-1; a possible D gene is TRBD1 (5 bases). The CDR3 is made up of 13 amino acids. V was clipped by 5 bases and J by 10 bases, with 20 bases between them. Germline V gene lookup returns CDR1 DFQATT and CDR2 SNEGSKA (reference sequence). The CDR3 loop reads CSALAAGWVSAFF. The CDR3 DNA reads as TGCAGTGCTCTCGCGGCAGGGTGGGTATCAGCTTTCTTT.

This clonotype was counted many times. The chain recombines TRBV28 with TRBJ2-1; D remains unclear. The ends were cut back, 4 bases at V and 6 bases at J, with 19 bases in the middle. The CDR3 is 16 residues long. The germline V gene has CDR1 MDHEN and CDR2 SYDVKM. The CDR3 nucleotides read TGTGCCAGCAGTTATCAAACCGGGTCCTCCAGCAATGAGCAGTTCTTC. Translation: CASSYQTGSSSNEQFF.

This clonotype appeared many times. The chain combines TRBV7-9 with TRBJ2-6; D is unclear. Looked up from germline, CDR1 is SEHNR and CDR2 is FQNEAQ (reference sequence). Trimming took off 3 bases at V and 4 bases at J, with 4 bases between the two ends. The CDR3 contains 13 residues. As DNA, the CDR3 is TGTGCCAGCAGCTTTCGGGGGGCCAACGTCCTGACTTTC. This sequence encodes CASSFRGANVLTF.

This clonotype was recorded at least ten times. The chain couples TRBV28 to TRBJ2-5; TRBD2 aligns across 7 bases. This CDR3 comprises 18 residues. Looked up from germline, CDR1 is MDHEN and CDR2 is SYDVKM. Trimming took 4 bases from V and 2 from J; bases not matched to a gene: 16. CDR3 in amino acids: CASSSPLGLAEKQETQYF. DNA for the CDR3: TGTGCCAGCAGTTCCCCCCTGGGGCTAGCGGAGAAACAAGAGACCCAGTACTTC. Looking up the rest from reference TRBV28 and TRBJ2-5 gives the full variable domain: DVKVTQSSRYLVKRTGEKVFLECVQDMDHENMFWYRQDPGLGLRLIYFSYDVKMKEKGDIPEGYSVSREKKERFSLILESASTNQTSMYLCASSSPLGLAEKQETQYFGPGTRLLVL.